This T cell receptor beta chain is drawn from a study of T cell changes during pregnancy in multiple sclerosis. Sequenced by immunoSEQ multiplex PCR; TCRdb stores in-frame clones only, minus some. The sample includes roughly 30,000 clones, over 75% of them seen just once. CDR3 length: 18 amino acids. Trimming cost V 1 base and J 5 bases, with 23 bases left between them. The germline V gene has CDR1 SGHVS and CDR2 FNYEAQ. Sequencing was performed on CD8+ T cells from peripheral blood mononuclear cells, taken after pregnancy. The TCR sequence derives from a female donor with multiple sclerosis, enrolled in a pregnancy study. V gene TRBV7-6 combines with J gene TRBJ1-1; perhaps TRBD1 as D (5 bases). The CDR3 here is CASSLDLQGWDIGTEAFF. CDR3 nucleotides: TGTGCCAGCAGCTTAGATCTGCAGGGATGGGATATCGGGACTGAAGCTTTCTTT.